Presented here are 21 T cell receptor beta chains from one specimen sequenced in a study of T cell responses to AZD1222 COVID-19 vaccine. Data came from immunoSEQ multiplex PCR; TCRdb stores just in-frame clones and leaves some out. The sample has roughly 140,000 clones; 75% to 90% are singletons. The source material was peripheral blood, sampled on day 0 of AZD1222 vaccination. The source of these receptors is an adult in good health.

This rearrangement joins TRBV19 to TRBJ2-7; possible D gene TRBD2, 6 bases. CDR1 is LNHDA, CDR2 SQIVND, per germline (reference sequence). CDR3 length: 15 residues. With 6 bases removed from V and 4 bases from J, the gap between germline ends came to 19 bases. In DNA, the CDR3 is TGTGCCAGTAGGGCGGGGTTTAACGGGGTATACGAGCAGTACTTC. It is translated as CASRAGFNGVYEQYF.

The chain employs TRBV19 and TRBJ1-5; D remains ambiguous. CDR1 is LNHDA, CDR2 SQIVND, per germline (reference sequence). V lost 3 bases, J lost 6 bases, and 15 bases lay in between. This CDR3 comprises 15 residues. CDR3 sequence (DNA): TGTGCCAGTAGTATCTCCGGTGCCGCGCGTCAGCCCCAGCATTTT. Amino acid sequence: CASSISGAARQPQHF.

The rearrangement uses TRBV7-2 and TRBJ2-5, with 7 bases identical to TRBD1. The CDR3 runs 15 residues. Germline trimming cut 4 bases from V and 0 bases from J; bases unmatched to any gene: 5. Germline assignment: CDR1 SGHTA and CDR2 FQGNSA. The CDR3 sequence: CASSWLQGYQETQYF. DNA of the CDR3: TGTGCCAGCAGCTGGTTACAGGGGTACCAAGAGACCCAGTACTTC.

The rearrangement uses TRBV19 and TRBJ1-2; weak D call: TRBD1 (5 bases). Germline CDR1 and CDR2: LNHDA and SQIVND (reference sequence). The CDR3 length is 13 residues. The V end lost 7 bases, the J end lost 6 bases, and 15 bases lay between the germline ends. The CDR3 here is CASTRGGQNGYTF. In DNA form, the CDR3 reads TGTGCCAGTACCCGGGGGGGTCAGAATGGCTACACCTTC.

J is TRBJ2-2 and V is TRBV7-9; D possibly corresponds to TRBD1 (5 bases). Deletions cut 4 bases from V and 7 bases from J, with 10 bases between. The germline gives CDR1 SEHNR, CDR2 FQNEAQ (reference sequence). The CDR3 is made up of 13 amino acids. The CDR3 region is CASSSSTVGELFF. DNA of the CDR3: TGTGCCAGCAGCTCATCGACAGTCGGGGAGCTGTTTTTT. Full variable domain (remainder filled in from reference TRBV7-9 and TRBJ2-2): DTGVSQNPRHKITKRGQNVTFRCDPISEHNRLYWYRQTLGQGPEFLTYFQNEAQLEKSRLLSDRFSAERPKGSFSTLEIQRTEQGDSAMYLCASSSSTVGELFFGEGSRLTVL.

This clone was recorded once. The V call is TRBV12-5, the J call TRBJ2-3; D is ambiguous. The CDR3 loop spans 14 amino acids. Germline CDR1 and CDR2: LGHNT and FRNRAP. Trimming took 2 bases from V and 0 from J, leaving 6 bases between them. DNA of the CDR3: TGTGCTAGTGGTTTGACAGACAGCACAGATACGCAGTATTTT. It codes for CASGLTDSTDTQYF.

In its sample, this clone was seen once. The chain combines TRBV6-5 with TRBJ2-1; 10 positions agree with TRBD2. CDR1 and CDR2 (germline): MNHEY, SVGAGI. V lost 6 bases, J lost 7 bases, and 9 bases stayed unmatched. The CDR3 is 15 residues long. The CDR3: CASSISSGGRNEQFF. DNA for the CDR3: TGTGCCAGCAGCATTTCTAGCGGGGGTAGGAATGAGCAGTTCTTC.

The table lists this clone with a count of one. This sequence joins TRBV11-2 and TRBJ1-2; 8 bases map to TRBD1. The germline V gene encodes CDR1 SGHAT and CDR2 FQNNGV. There are 13 residues in the CDR3. V was clipped by 7 bases and J by 7 bases; unmatched bases: 8. The CDR3 sequence: CASTLLGQGGYTF. Here the CDR3 DNA reads TGTGCCAGCACCCTCCTCGGACAGGGTGGCTACACCTTC. The entire variable domain, with the rest obtained from reference TRBV11-2 and TRBJ1-2, is as follows: EAGVAQSPRYKIIEKRQSVAFWCNPISGHATLYWYQQILGQGPKLLIQFQNNGVVDDSQLPKDRFSAERLKGVDSTLKIQPAKLEDSAVYLCASTLLGQGGYTFGSGTRLTVV.

V and J are TRBV12-3 or TRBV12-4 and TRBJ2-7; no definite D call. This CDR3 has 13 residues. Trimming removed 6 bases at V and 3 bases at J, with 12 bases between. CDR3 sequence (DNA): TGTGCCAGCAGCCTGAGAGTGATCTACGAGCAGTACTTC. This codes for CASSLRVIYEQYF.

This chain connects TRBV5-4 to TRBJ2-2; D might be TRBD2 (6 bases). Per the germline V gene, CDR1 is SGHNT and CDR2 is YYREEE (reference sequence). V was cut by 0 bases and J by 1 base, with 10 bases left in between. This CDR3 has 16 residues. The CDR3 protein is CASSLGAGRNTGELFF. CDR3 nucleotides: TGTGCCAGCAGCTTGGGGGCCGGGAGGAACACCGGGGAGCTGTTTTTT.

The chain is built from TRBV2 and TRBJ1-4; no definite D call. V gave up 7 bases and J gave up 0 bases, with 6 bases separating them. Germline values: CDR1 SNHLY, CDR2 FYNNEI. CDR3 size: 13 residues. As DNA, the CDR3 is TGTGCCAGCAAAATCACAACTAATGAAAAACTGTTTTTT. Translating gives CASKITTNEKLFF.

The chain has TRBV10-2 and TRBJ2-5; no definite D call. This CDR3 region has 15 residues. V was clipped by 0 bases and J by 0 bases, with 8 bases between them. Looked up from germline, CDR1 is WSHSY and CDR2 is SAAADI. DNA of the CDR3: TGCGCCAGCAGTGAGTCCAGAGCGAACCAAGAGACCCAGTACTTC. Encoded protein: CASSESRANQETQYF.

This clone came up once. V is TRBV10-3 and J is TRBJ2-3; TRBD2 is a possible D gene (5 bases). Germline CDR1 reads ENHRY; CDR2 reads SYGVKD. This CDR3 comprises 15 residues. Between the trimmed V and J ends, which lost 7 bases and 0 bases, there was a span of 14 bases. This chain's CDR3 is CAIKSGMGSTDTQYF. DNA for the CDR3: TGTGCCATCAAATCGGGGATGGGGAGCACAGATACGCAGTATTTT.

The chain links TRBV19 to TRBJ1-1, with 9 positions matching TRBD1. The junction had 6 bases not matched to a gene; V was cut back by 2 bases and J by 5 bases. There are 15 residues in the CDR3. Germline V gene sequence: CDR1 LNHDA, CDR2 SQIVND (reference sequence). CDR3 sequence: CASSIPGQGVTEAFF. Here the CDR3 DNA reads TGTGCCAGTAGTATACCGGGACAGGGAGTGACTGAAGCTTTCTTT.

The CDR3 DNA reads as TGTGCCAGCACCGGTAAGTCCCTTTCCGGGGCCAACGTCCTGACTTTC. It translates to CASTGKSLSGANVLTF. The chain joins TRBV21-1 to TRBJ2-6; TRBD2 is the table's D call, not checked against the DNA. TRBV21-1 is a known pseudogene. CDR3 length: 16 amino acids.

The V and J genes are TRBV27 and TRBJ1-2, with 7 bases that match TRBD1. CDR3 length: 16 residues. CDR1 is MNHEY and CDR2 is SMNVEV in the germline V gene (reference sequence). Trimming removed 1 base from V and 4 bases from J; junction bases left unmatched: 9. CDR3 residues: CASSLFQGVGSYGYTF. CDR3 in DNA: TGTGCCAGCAGTTTATTTCAGGGGGTGGGTAGCTATGGCTACACCTTC.

This chain joins TRBV3-1 (or the pseudogene TRBV3-2) and TRBJ2-7; a possible D gene is TRBD2 (5 bases). V was clipped by 1 base and J by 0 bases, with 10 bases between them. The CDR3 contains 15 residues. CDR1 is LGHDT, CDR2 YNNKEL, per germline (reference sequence). DNA of the CDR3: TGTGCCAGCAGCCAAGTTCCTAGCAGCTCCTACGAGCAGTACTTC. Translated, it gives CASSQVPSSSYEQYF.

This clone came up a few times. V gene TRBV4-2 combines with J gene TRBJ1-1, with D tentatively TRBD1 (6 bases). The ends were cut back, 0 bases at V and 4 bases at J, with 6 bases in the middle. Germline CDR1 LGHNA, CDR2 YNFKEQ. CDR3 size: 13 residues. The CDR3 bases are TGTGCCAGCAGCCAAGAAGGGGGCACTGAAGCTTTCTTT. Amino acid sequence: CASSQEGGTEAFF.

The V call is TRBV15, the J call TRBJ1-5; tentative D call: TRBD1 (6 bases). Germline V CDR1 and CDR2: LNHNV, YYDKDF (reference sequence). Trimming pared 3 bases from V and 6 bases from J, leaving 21 bases between. The CDR3 is 17 residues long. In nucleotides, the CDR3 is TGTGCCACCAGCAGCACTGGGAACAGGGCGAGGGGTCAGCCCCAGCATTTT. It specifies CATSSTGNRARGQPQHF.

V usage is TRBV18 and J usage is TRBJ2-3; D remains unclear. V lost 1 base, J lost 1 base, and 3 bases lay in between. CDR3 length: 13 residues. Germline loops: CDR1 KGHSH, CDR2 LQKENI. The CDR3 nucleotides read TGTGCCAGCTCACCACGGGGCACAGATACGCAGTATTTT. This gives the protein CASSPRGTDTQYF.

The chain recombines TRBV4-2 with TRBJ1-1, with TRBD1 as a possible D gene (5 bases). CDR3 size: 15 residues. With 0 bases removed from V and 1 base from J, the gap between germline ends came to 9 bases. Germline CDR1 reads LGHNA; CDR2 reads YNFKEQ. This chain's CDR3 is CASSQEGDANTEAFF. DNA of the CDR3: TGTGCCAGCAGCCAAGAAGGGGATGCGAACACTGAAGCTTTCTTT.